The T cell receptor beta chain under discussion was sequenced for a study of cytomegalovirus exposure and HLA in healthy donors listed by TCRdb under 2017. Looking at the study overall: In an earlier analysis of around 540 of the donors, about 270 Gb of sequence data and some 120 million unique TCR beta sequences from 150 million to 200 million T cells were reported. An early release that covered fewer than 800 HLA-typed donors contained about 300 gigabases of sequencing data and around 80 million unique TCR sequences. Among the roughly 400 genotyped donors, roughly 80% belonged to the genetic ancestry cluster associated with self-reported Caucasian donors. The study aimed to test whether signatures of past pathogen exposure could be identified by cataloging public T cell receptors. Using immunosequencing, the study profiled T cell repertoires from 640 or so subjects and related those repertoires to cytomegalovirus serostatus. A separate validation cohort of 100 to 150 different subjects was used in addition to the approximately 610-subject first cohort. To predict cytomegalovirus infection status, the study combined high-throughput TCR immunosequencing, statistical association of individual TCRs with disease status, and machine learning. In a later analysis, previously published TCR beta repertoires from 666 donors were re-analyzed and high-resolution HLA genotyping was added so that TCR occurrence patterns could be studied. Rather than drawing on any new phenotypic data, the later analysis identified candidate immune exposures from TCR beta sequences and the way those sequences occurred across donors. To decide whether each TCR beta V gene segment behaved as functional or pseudogenic, an earlier analysis of over 500 of the donors relied on high-throughput TCR beta sequencing. Donor age, sex, ethnicity and CMV serostatus were collected together with the repertoire data. Genome-wide SNP genotypes for about 65% of the roughly 700 donors were used in a later genetic analysis, which treated that subset as a discovery cohort. Every discovery cohort repertoire had been produced on one sequencing platform. HLA typing covered class I and class II loci at four-digit resolution. The number of typed donors differed by locus: about 620-630 for A, B, C, DRB1 and DQB1; approximately 540 for DQA1; approximately 610 for DPA1; and around 450 for DPB1. Four to six DR-DQ haplotypes were handled as single units for association and clustering because linkage in the cohort was strong. Across about 380 genotyped donors of the cohort, an average of roughly 250,000 unique TCR beta nucleotide sequences per donor were sequenced, and 15% to 20% of those sequences were non-productive.

To prepare the library, the immunoSEQ multiplex PCR assay was applied. The multiplex PCR relied on a mix of 60 forward primers for TCR Vbeta segments and 13 reverse primers for TCR Jbeta segments. The CDR3 region of rearranged TCR beta genes was amplified from genomic DNA by a multiplex PCR assay. The amplified TCR beta libraries were sequenced on the Illumina HiSeq System as 87-base-pair reads. The original pipeline was this. A later analysis tallied roughly 80 million unique TCR beta chains across the 700 or so repertoires, and some 12 million of those chains were shared by two or more donors. Raw reads were error-corrected and collapsed into unique sequences with a nearest-neighbor algorithm that merged closely related sequences to remove PCR and sequencing errors. V, D and J gene segments were assigned by aligning CDR3 sequences to IMGT reference sequences. For a sequence to be retained, a match of at least six nucleotides was required to both a V gene segment and a J gene segment. A rearrangement counted as productive if the CDR3 had no stop codons and remained in frame with V and J, and every other rearrangement counted as non-productive. Following IMGT convention, CDR3 was defined as the stretch from the second conserved V-encoded cysteine to the conserved J-encoded phenylalanine. In an earlier analysis of more than 550 of the donors, sequences lacking an unambiguous match to a single V gene segment were excluded. In an earlier analysis of about 590 of the donors, a V segment was called functional when productive rearrangements were above 56.7%, and segregating when the standard deviation between donors exceeded 5%. A statistical classification framework was built for diagnosing cytomegalovirus status from the catalog of TCR beta chain sequences. A later analysis assigned V and J genes by comparing TCR nucleotide sequences with IMGT/GENE-DB human TR gene sequences. A later analysis assigned CDR3 sequences and most-parsimonious VDJ recombination scenarios with the TCRdist pipeline. A later analysis defined each TCR beta chain by its CDR3 amino acid sequence plus V-gene family, and excluded reads lacking a unique V-gene family. As a way to deal with suspected cross-contamination and a sequencing artifact, a later analysis dropped 640 or so nucleotide sequences that were highly shared and had low generation probability. In a later analysis, a clonal expansion index for each public chain was calculated from normalized within-repertoire ranks of inferred template counts. In a later analysis, generation probabilities were computed using a VDJ recombination model fitted to out-of-frame rearrangements, and the results were checked against IGoR. Hypergeometric tests were used in a later analysis to score TCR-TCR, TCR-HLA and TCR-CMV co-occurrence, with a repertoire-size bias correction applied to the TCR pairs. In a later analysis, false discovery rates were estimated by permuting HLA or CMV assignments 20 times. In a later analysis, co-occurring TCRs were grouped using DBSCAN, and TCRdist sequence similarity was added for clustering within HLA-allele-positive subsets. Repertoires with fewer than 30,000 or more than 120,000 public chains were left out of co-occurrence clustering, as were a few repertoires with anomalous nucleotide sharing. This is the immuneACCESS table as TCRdb keeps it, with only in-frame sequences that have V and J called. A part of the clones is gone; compared with another copy, unresolved V genes explain less than half, and the rest is unexplained. The DNA gave D and trimming, while V, J and clone size come from that table. This sample is represented by 120,000 to 150,000 clones; 70% to 80% of them were singletons. 4% to 6% of the sample is held by the ten biggest clonotypes.

Notes on this clone: What antigen it recognizes has not been identified. No much larger clone is present one base from it, and per-base qualities are unavailable.

Ends trimmed: V by 1 base, J by 7 bases; bases unmatched to a gene: 9. CDR1 and CDR2 were assigned from the germline V gene as MGHRA and YSYEKL. Including cysteine and phenylalanine, the CDR3 has 16 amino acids. The kept DNA is CDR3 alone, 48 bases in frame from the first base. The paper's findings and limits, for the study overall: Compared with the roughly 600-donor mean, donors in an Asian-associated ancestry cluster had fewer N-insertions in productive TCRs, according to a later genetic analysis. V-gene and J-gene trimming of TCR beta chains was associated with a missense DCLRE1C variant in a later genetic analysis, and the association was replicated in an independent cohort. Sequencing depth was assumed to be roughly uniform across donors in the presence/absence analyses, though that assumption may not hold. The authors suggested that the approach could potentially be extended to other disease states and immunological phenotypes. When HLA alleles, especially DR and DQ, strongly co-occurred, attributing TCR associations to individual alleles was difficult. Across donors, most TCR sequences were observed very rarely, whereas some public TCRs were present in many individuals. Immune exposure information for the cohort was limited to CMV serostatus. In both the original and validation cohorts, the classifier was reported to diagnose cytomegalovirus status with high specificity and sensitivity. In a later analysis, HLA-associated TCR beta chains were found to be more clonally expanded and to have lower generation probabilities than equally common non-associated chains. Because the 87-base-pair reads could not distinguish some IMGT-functional V segments, including TRBV6-2 and TRBV6-3, those segments were excluded. Because HLA typing was missing for some donors at each locus, association tests included only the typed subset. According to a later analysis, TCR association rates differed among HLA loci, with DRB1 alleles showing the most associated TCRs and HLA-C alleles showing the fewest. In a later analysis, most CMV-associated TCR beta chains were found to appear HLA-restricted, with HLA associations seemingly driven largely by CMV exposure. At a false discovery rate of 0.05, a later analysis linked some 18,000 TCR beta sequences to specific HLA alleles. Because counts were too low, 15 to 20 rarely observed V segments, including chromosome 9 orphons, were excluded from the earlier analysis of around 640 of the donors. In an earlier analysis of approximately 590 of the donors, most TCR beta V segments appeared in productive rearrangements about 90% or about 30% of the time, broadly matching IMGT annotations. A few of the identified cytomegalovirus-associated TCR beta chains were confirmed in vitro to be specific for cytomegalovirus antigens. A later analysis reported that several top co-occurrence clusters appeared linked to parvovirus B19, influenza, CMV and Epstein-Barr virus. A further reported finding was that TCR beta sequences accurately predicted the HLA-A and HLA-B alleles for most subjects in the first cohort. Linkage disequilibrium might explain the correlated functional status among segregating V segments, but an unknown experimental factor could not be ruled out. A total of 150 or so TCR beta chains were listed by the study as associated with cytomegalovirus. The sequencing pipeline was judged likely to have produced a cluster of highly shared sequence variants as a technical artifact. Only TCR beta chains were sequenced in this cohort, and the absence of alpha or paired-chain data limited detectable features.

In total, roughly 670 healthy bone marrow donors made up the cohort. At the time of sampling, all cohort members were nominally healthy, though unrecorded immune exposures were likely present. The donor tested CMV seronegative and was one of the 352 seronegative cohort members. Each donor provided a peripheral blood sample, and peripheral blood mononuclear cells were used for TCR beta sequencing. Genomic DNA extraction from the blood cell samples was performed with the Qiagen DNeasy Blood Extraction Kit. The chain is encoded by TRBV4-1 joined to TRBJ2-7, with 11 bases matching TRBD1. The sample comprised PBMCs. The clonotype comes from a woman aged 45 to 65 in good health and CMV-seronegative. The DNA reads as follows: TGCGCCAGCAGCCAAGGACCGGGACAGGGGGATCGGGAGCAGTACTTC. This is translated as CASSQGPGQGDREQYF.